This entry is about one TCR beta chain. Its target is not known. It was cDNA, reverse transcribed from extracted RNA, that served as the sequencing template. Libraries were prepared by immunoSEQ multiplex PCR; TCRdb keeps only in-frame clonotypes and omits some of them. The sample holds about 140,000 clones, roughly 82% seen once. This record belongs to a study of CD8+ T cells in alopecia areata. The CDR3 runs 15 residues. V lost 0 bases to trimming and J lost 2 bases, with 11 bases between them. CDR1 is MGHRA and CDR2 is YSYEKL in the germline V gene. This sample's treatment: oral pan-JAK inhibitor, 5-10 mg twice daily. Investigators sorted PBMCs to obtain both CD4+ and CD8+ T cells. Findings and caveats of the study: More clonal than normal scalp was lesional scalp, particularly alopecia totalis/universalis. Tofacitinib significantly reduced both scalp clonality and expanded CD8+ clones among the top 100. Scalp and blood retained many expanded lesional clones during tofacitinib.

The chain combines TRBV4-1 with TRBJ2-7; TRBD2 is a possible D gene (7 bases). The source is a human donor with alopecia areata. Material: CD8+ T cells sorted from blood, obtained at week 4, from a patient treated with tofacitinib. In DNA, the CDR3 is TGCGCCAGCAGCCAAGAGGGGGGGCTGCCCTACGAGCAGTACTTC. This codes for CASSQEGGLPYEQYF.